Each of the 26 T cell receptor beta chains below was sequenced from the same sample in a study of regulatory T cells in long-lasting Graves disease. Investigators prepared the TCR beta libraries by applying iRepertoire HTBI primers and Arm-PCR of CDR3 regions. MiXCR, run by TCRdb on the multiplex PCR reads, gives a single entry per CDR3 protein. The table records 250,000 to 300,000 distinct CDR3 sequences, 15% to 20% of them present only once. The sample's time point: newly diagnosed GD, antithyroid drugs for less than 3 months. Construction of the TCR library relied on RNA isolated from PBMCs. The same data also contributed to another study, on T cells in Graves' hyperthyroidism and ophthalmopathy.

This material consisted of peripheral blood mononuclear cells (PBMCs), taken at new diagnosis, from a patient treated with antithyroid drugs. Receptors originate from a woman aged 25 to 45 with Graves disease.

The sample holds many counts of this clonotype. CDR3 coding DNA: TGTGCCAGCAGCGGACGGACAGGGGTTAAACTGTTTTTT. It yields the protein CASSGRTGVKLFF. This chain connects TRBV7-8 to TRBJ1-4; 9 bases align to TRBD1. The germline V gene encodes CDR1 SGHVS and CDR2 FQNEAQ. V trimming: 5 bases; J trimming: 11 bases; junction bases outside the gene matches: 6. This CDR3 is built from 13 residues.

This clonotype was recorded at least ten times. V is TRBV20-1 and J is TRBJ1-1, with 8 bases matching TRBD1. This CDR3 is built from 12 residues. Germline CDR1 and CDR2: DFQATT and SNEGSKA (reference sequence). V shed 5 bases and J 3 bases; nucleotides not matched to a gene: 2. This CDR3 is CSASQGDTEAFF. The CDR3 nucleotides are TGCAGTGCTTCACAGGGGGACACTGAAGCTTTCTTT.

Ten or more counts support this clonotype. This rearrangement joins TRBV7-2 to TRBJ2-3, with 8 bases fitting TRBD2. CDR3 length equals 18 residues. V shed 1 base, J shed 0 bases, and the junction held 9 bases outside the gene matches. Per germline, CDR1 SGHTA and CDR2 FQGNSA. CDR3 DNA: TGTGCCAGCAGCTTAGTGTATAGCCGGGGGGGCAGCACAGATACGCAGTATTTT. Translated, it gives CASSLVYSRGGSTDTQYF.

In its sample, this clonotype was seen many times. CDR3 coding DNA: TGTGCCAGCAGCCAACAGGGAGGTGAGCAGTTCTTC. It encodes CASSQQGGEQFF. The rearrangement uses TRBV7-9 and TRBJ2-1; tentatively, D is TRBD1 or TRBD2 (6 bases each). Germline V CDR1 and CDR2: SEHNR, FQNEAQ (reference sequence). CDR3 size: 12 residues. The ends were cut back, 5 bases at V and 9 bases at J, with 11 bases in the middle.

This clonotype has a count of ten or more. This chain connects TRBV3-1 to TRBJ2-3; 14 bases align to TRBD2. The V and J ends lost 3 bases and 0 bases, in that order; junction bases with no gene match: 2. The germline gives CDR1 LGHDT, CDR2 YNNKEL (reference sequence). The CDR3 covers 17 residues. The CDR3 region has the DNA TGTGCCAGCAGCCATAGGACTAGCGGGGGGAGCACAGATACGCAGTATTTT. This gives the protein CASSHRTSGGSTDTQYF.

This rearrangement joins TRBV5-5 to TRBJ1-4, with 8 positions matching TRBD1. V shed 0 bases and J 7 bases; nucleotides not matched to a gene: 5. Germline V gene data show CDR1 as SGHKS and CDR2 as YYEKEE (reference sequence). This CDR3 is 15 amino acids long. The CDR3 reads CASSLVSGGFEKLFF. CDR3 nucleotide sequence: TGTGCCAGCAGCTTGGTTTCAGGGGGCTTTGAAAAACTGTTTTTT.

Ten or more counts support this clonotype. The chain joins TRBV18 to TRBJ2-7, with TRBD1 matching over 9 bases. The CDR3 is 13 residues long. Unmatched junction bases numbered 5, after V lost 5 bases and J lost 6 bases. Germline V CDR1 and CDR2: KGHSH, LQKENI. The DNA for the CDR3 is TGTGCCAGCTCAAAGGACAGGGGTGGCGAGCAGTACTTC. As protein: CASSKDRGGEQYF.

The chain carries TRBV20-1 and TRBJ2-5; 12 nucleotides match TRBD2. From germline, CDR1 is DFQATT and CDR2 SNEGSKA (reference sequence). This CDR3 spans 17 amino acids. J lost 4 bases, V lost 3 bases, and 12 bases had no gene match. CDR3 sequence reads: CSARLRASGGAGETQYF. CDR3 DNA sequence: TGCAGTGCTAGGCTCCGAGCTAGCGGGGGGGCGGGAGAGACCCAGTACTTC.

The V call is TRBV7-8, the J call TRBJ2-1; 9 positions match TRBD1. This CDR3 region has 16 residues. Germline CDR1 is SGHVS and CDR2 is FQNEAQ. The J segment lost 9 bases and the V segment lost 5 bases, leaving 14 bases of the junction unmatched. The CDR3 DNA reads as TGTGCCAGCAGCCTTAGAAGGGACAGGGTGGGGATTGAGCAGTTCTTC. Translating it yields CASSLRRDRVGIEQFF.

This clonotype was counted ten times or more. This chain's CDR3 is CASSLTDISNQPQHF. The CDR3 DNA reads as TGTGCCAGCTCTCTGACTGATATAAGCAATCAGCCCCAGCATTTT. The chain employs TRBV18 and TRBJ1-5; D is ambiguous. Germline V gives CDR1 KGHSH, CDR2 LQKENI. The CDR3 consists of 15 residues. V lost 6 bases and J 1 base, leaving 13 bases between the germline ends.

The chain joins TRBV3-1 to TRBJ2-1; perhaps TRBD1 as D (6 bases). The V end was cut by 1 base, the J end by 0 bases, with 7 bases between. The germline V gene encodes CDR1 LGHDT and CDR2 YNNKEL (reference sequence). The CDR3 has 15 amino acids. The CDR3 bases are TGTGCCAGCAGCCAAGCACAGGGCTCCTACAATGAGCAGTTCTTC. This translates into CASSQAQGSYNEQFF.

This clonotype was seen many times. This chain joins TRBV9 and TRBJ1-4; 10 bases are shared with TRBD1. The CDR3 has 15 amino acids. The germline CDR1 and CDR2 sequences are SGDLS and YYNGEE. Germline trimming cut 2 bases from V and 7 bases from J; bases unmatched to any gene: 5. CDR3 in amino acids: CASSVAGTGVEKLFF. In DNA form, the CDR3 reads TGTGCCAGCAGCGTCGCGGGGACAGGGGTTGAAAAACTGTTTTTT.

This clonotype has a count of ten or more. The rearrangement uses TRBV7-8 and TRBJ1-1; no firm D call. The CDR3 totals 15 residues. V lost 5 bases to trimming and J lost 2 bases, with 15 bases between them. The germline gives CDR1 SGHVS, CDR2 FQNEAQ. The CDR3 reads CASSPLVGLNTEAFF. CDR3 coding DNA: TGTGCCAGCAGCCCATTAGTAGGACTAAACACTGAAGCTTTCTTT.

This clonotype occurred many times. This chain's CDR3 is CASSLFGRGLGNTEAFF. DNA for the CDR3: TGTGCCAGCAGTTTGTTTGGCAGAGGATTAGGGAACACTGAAGCTTTCTTT. V usage is TRBV12-3 or TRBV12-4 and J usage is TRBJ1-1, with D uncertain. Trimming left V 3 bases short and J 1 base short, with 18 bases between. This CDR3 spans 17 amino acids.

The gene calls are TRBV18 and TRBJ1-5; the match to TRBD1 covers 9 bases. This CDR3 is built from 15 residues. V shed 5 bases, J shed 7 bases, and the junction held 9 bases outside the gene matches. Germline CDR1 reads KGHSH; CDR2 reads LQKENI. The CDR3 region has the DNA TGTGCCAGCTCAGCTACAGGGGGCGCGATCCAGCCCCAGCATTTT. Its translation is CASSATGGAIQPQHF.

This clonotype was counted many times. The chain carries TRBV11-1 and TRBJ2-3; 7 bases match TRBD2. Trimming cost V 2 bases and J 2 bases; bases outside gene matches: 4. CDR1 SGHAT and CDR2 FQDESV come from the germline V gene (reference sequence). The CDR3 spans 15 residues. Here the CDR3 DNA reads TGTGCCAGCAGCTTAAGCCTAGCGGACACAGATACGCAGTATTTT. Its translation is CASSLSLADTDTQYF.

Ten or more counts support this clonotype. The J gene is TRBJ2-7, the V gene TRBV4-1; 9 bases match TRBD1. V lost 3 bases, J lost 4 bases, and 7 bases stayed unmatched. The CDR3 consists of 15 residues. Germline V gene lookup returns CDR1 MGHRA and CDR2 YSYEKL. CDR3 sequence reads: CASSHTGTGWYEQYF. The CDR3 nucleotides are TGCGCCAGCAGCCATACCGGGACAGGGTGGTACGAGCAGTACTTC.

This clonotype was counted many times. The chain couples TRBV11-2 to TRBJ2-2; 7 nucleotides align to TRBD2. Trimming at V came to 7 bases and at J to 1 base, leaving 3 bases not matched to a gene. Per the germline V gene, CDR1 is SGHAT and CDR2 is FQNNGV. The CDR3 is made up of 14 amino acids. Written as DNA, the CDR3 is TGTGCCAGCAATAGCGGGTGGAACACCGGGGAGCTGTTTTTT. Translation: CASNSGWNTGELFF.

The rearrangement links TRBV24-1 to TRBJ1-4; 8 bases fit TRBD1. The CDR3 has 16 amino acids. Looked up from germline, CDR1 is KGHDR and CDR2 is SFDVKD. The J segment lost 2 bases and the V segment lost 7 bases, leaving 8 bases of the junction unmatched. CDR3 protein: CATSLTGEYTNEKLFF. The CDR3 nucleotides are TGTGCCACCAGCCTGACAGGGGAGTACACTAATGAAAAACTGTTTTTT.

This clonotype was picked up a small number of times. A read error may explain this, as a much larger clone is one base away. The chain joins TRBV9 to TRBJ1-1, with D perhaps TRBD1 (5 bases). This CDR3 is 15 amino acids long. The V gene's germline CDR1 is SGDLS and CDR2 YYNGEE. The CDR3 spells CASSPWGPANTGAFF. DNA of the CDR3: TGTGCCAGCAGCCCATGGGGCCCTGCCAACACTGGAGCTTTCTTT.

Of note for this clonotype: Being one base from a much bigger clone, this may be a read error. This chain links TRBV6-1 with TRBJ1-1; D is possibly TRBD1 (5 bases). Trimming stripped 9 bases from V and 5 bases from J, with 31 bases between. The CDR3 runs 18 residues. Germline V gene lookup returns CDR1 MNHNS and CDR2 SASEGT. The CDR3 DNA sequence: TGTGCCAGAAGCCGAACCAGCTCCGGGGGAACGGGTAGGACTGAAGCTTTCTTT. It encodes CARSRTSSGGTGRTEAFF.

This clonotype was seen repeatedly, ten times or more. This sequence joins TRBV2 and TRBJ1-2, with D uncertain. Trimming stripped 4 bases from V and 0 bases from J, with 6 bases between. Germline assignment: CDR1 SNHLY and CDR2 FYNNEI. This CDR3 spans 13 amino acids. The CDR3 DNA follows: TGTGCCAGCAGTGCCGAAGCTAACTATGGCTACACCTTC. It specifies CASSAEANYGYTF. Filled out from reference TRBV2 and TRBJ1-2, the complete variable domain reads EPEVTQTPSHQVTQMGQEVILRCVPISNHLYFYWYRQILGQKVEFLVSFYNNEISEKSEIFDDQFSVERPDGSNFTLKIRSTKLEDSAMYFCASSAEANYGYTFGSGTRLTVV.

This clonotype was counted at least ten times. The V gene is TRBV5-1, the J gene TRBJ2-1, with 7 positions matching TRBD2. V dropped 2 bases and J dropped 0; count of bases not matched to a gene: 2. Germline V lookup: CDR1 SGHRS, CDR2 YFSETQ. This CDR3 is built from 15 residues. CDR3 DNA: TGCGCCAGCAGCTTTCGGGGGGACTCCTACAATGAGCAGTTCTTC. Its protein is CASSFRGDSYNEQFF.

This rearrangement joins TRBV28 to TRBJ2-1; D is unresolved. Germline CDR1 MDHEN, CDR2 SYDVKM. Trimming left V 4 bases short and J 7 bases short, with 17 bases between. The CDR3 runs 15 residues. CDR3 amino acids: CASSSLATRLNEQFF. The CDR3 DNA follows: TGTGCCAGCAGTTCCCTCGCGACAAGGTTGAATGAGCAGTTCTTC. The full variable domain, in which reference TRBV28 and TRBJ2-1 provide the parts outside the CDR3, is DVKVTQSSRYLVKRTGEKVFLECVQDMDHENMFWYRQDPGLGLRLIYFSYDVKMKEKGDIPEGYSVSREKKERFSLILESASTNQTSMYLCASSSLATRLNEQFFGPGTRLTVL.

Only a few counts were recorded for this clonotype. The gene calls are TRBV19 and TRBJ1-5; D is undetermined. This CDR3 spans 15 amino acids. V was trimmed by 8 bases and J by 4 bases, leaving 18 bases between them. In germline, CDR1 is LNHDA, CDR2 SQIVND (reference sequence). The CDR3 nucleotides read TGTGCCAGTCACCCGGCCGACGAGGGAAATCAGCCCCAGCATTTT. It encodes CASHPADEGNQPQHF.

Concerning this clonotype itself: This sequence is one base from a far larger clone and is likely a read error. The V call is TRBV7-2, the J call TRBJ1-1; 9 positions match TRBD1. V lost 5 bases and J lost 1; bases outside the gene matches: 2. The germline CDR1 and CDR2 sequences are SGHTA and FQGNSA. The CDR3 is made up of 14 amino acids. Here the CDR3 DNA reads TGTGCCAGCAGCGCGGGACAGGGGAACACTGAAGCTTTCTTT. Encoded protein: CASSAGQGNTEAFF. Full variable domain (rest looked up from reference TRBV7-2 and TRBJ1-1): GAGVSQSPSNKVTEKGKDVELRCDPISGHTALYWYRQSLGQGLEFLIYFQGNSAPDKSGLPSDRFSAERTGGSVSTLTIQRTQQEDSAVYLCASSAGQGNTEAFFGQGTRLTVV.